This TCR beta chain emerged from a study of T cells in Graves' hyperthyroidism and ophthalmopathy. This clonotype has more than one count but fewer than ten. Its specificity is not known. Template material for amplifying TCR beta CDR3 regions consisted of RNA transcripts. First-round RT-PCR with HTBI primers amplified the TCR CDR3 region. MiXCR was run by TCRdb on the multiplex PCR reads, yielding one entry per CDR3 protein. The sample contains 400,000 to 550,000 distinct CDR3 sequences, about an eighth of which appear only once. Overall study findings and caveats: Within blood appeared most thyroid clonotypes that had expanded above 0.001.

CDR1 MNHEY and CDR2 SMNVEV come from the germline V gene (reference sequence). V lost 6 bases and J lost 5, with 13 bases in between. CDR3 size: 13 residues. This TCR came from a woman aged 18-29 years with Graves' hyperthyroidism. This chain connects TRBV27 to TRBJ1-2; TRBD1 is a possible D gene (5 bases). The sample was blood. The CDR3: CASSITGSYGYTF. The CDR3 region has the DNA TGTGCCAGCAGCATAACAGGATCTTATGGCTACACCTTC.